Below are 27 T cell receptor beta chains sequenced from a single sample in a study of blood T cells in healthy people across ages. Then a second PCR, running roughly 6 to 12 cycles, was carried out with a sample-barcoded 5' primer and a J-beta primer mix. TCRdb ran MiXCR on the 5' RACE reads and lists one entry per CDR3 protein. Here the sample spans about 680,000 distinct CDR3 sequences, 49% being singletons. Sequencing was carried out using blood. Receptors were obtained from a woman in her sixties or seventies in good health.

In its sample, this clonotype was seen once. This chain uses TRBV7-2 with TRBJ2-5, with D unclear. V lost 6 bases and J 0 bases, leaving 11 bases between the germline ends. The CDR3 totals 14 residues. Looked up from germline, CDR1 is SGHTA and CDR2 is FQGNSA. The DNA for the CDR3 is TGTGCCAGCAGGTTGTCTCCGTACCAAGAGACCCAGTACTTC. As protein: CASRLSPYQETQYF.

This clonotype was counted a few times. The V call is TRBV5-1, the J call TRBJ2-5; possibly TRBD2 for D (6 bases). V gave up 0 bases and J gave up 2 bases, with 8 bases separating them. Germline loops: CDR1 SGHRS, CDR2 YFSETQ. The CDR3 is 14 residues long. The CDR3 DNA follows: TGCGCCAGCAGCTTGGGGGGGGTTCAAGAGACCCAGTACTTC. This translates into CASSLGGVQETQYF.

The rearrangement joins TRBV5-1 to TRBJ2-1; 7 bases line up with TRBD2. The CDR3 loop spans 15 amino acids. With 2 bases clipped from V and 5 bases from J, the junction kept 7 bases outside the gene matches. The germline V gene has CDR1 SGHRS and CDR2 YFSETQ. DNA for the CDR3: TGCGCCAGCAGCTTCATTGGGAGCGGGAACAATGAGCAGTTCTTC. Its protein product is CASSFIGSGNNEQFF.

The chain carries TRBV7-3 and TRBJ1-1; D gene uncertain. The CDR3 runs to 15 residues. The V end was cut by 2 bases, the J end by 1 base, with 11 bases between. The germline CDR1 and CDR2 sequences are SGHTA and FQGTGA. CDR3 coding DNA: TGTGCCAGCAGCTTAGGGCCCGTGTCGAACACTGAAGCTTTCTTT. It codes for CASSLGPVSNTEAFF.

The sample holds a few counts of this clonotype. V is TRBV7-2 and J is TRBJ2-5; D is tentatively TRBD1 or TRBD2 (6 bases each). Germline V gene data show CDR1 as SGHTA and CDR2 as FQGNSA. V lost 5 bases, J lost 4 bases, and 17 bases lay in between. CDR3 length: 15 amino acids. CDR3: CASSLLGGQGETQYF. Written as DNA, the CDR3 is TGTGCCAGCAGCCTACTGGGGGGCCAGGGAGAGACCCAGTACTTC.

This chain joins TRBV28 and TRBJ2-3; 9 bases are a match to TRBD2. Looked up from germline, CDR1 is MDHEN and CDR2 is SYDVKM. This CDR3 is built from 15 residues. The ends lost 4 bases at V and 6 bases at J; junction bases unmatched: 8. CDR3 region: CASSSSGLAGDTQYF. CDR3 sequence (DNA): TGTGCCAGCAGTTCATCGGGGCTAGCGGGGGATACGCAGTATTTT.

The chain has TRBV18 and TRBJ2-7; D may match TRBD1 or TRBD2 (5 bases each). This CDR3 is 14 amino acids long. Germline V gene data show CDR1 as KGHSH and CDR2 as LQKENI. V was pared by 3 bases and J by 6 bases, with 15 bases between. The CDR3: CASSPSQWGTEQYF. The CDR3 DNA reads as TGTGCCAGCTCACCCTCCCAGTGGGGGACCGAGCAGTACTTC.

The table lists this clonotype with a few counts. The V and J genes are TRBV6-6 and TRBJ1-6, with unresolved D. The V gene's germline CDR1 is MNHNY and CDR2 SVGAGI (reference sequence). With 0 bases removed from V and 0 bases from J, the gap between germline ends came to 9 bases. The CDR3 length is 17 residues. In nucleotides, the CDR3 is TGTGCCAGCAGTTACTCGGTCCCGAGCTCCTATAATTCACCCCTCCACTTT. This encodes CASSYSVPSSYNSPLHF.

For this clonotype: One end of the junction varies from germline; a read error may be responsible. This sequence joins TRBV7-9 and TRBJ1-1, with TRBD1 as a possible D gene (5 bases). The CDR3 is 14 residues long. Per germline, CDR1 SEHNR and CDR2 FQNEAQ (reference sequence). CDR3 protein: CVSSGGSGNTEAFF. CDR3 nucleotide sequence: TGTGTCAGCAGCGGGGGGTCCGGCAACACTGAAGCTTTCTTT.

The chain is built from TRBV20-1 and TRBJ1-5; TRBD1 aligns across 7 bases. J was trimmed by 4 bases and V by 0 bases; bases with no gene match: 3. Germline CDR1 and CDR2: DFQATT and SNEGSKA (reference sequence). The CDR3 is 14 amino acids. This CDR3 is CSARDTGQNQPQHF. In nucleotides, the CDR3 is TGCAGTGCTAGAGATACGGGACAGAATCAGCCCCAGCATTTT.

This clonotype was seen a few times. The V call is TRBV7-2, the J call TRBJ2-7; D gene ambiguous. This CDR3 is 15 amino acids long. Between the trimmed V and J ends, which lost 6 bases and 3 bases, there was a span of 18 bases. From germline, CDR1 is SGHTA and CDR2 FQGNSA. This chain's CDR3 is CASSSDSRPDYEQYF. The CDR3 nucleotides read TGTGCCAGCAGTTCTGATTCCCGGCCGGACTACGAGCAGTACTTC.

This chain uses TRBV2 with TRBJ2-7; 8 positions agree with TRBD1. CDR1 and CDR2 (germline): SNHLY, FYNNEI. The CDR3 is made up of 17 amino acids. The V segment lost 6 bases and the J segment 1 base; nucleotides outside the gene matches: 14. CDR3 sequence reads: CASRLRDRSISSYEQYF. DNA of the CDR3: TGTGCCAGCAGACTCCGGGACAGGTCGATTTCTTCCTACGAGCAGTACTTC.

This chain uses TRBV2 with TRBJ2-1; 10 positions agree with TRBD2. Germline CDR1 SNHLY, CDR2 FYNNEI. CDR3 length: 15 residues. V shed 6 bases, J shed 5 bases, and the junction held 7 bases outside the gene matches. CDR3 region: CASRFRTSGNNEQFF. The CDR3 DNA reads TGTGCCAGCAGATTTAGGACTAGCGGAAACAATGAGCAGTTCTTC.

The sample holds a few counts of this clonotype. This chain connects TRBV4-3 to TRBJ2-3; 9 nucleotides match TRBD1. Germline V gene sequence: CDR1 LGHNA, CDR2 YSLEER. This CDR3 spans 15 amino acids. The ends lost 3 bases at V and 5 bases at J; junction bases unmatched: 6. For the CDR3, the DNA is TGCGCCAGCAGCCAGGGACAGGGAGGTAAAGATACGCAGTATTTT. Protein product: CASSQGQGGKDTQYF.

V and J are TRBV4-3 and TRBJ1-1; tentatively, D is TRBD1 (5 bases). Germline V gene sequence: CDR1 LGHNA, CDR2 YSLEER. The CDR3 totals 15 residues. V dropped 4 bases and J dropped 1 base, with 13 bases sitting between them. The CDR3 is CASSPLDTPNTEAFF. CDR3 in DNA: TGCGCCAGCAGCCCCCTGGACACACCGAACACTGAAGCTTTCTTT.

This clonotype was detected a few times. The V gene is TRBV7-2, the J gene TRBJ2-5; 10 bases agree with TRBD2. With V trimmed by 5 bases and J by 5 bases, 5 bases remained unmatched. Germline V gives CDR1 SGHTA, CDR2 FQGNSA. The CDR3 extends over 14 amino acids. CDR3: CASSGQGLAETQYF. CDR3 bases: TGTGCCAGCAGCGGGCAGGGACTAGCGGAGACCCAGTACTTC.

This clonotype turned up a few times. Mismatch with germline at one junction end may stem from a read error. The CDR3 DNA follows: TGCAGCGGTGAAAGGCGCGATGAGCAGTTCTTC. Translation gives CSGERRDEQFF. The chain links TRBV29-1 to TRBJ2-1; no definite D call. The CDR3 is 11 residues long. In germline, CDR1 is SQVTM, CDR2 ANQGSEA.

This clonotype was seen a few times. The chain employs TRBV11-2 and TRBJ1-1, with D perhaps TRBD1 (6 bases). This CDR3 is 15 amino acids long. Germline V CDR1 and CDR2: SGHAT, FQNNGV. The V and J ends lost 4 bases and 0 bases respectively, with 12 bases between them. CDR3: CASSYGRGMNTEAFF. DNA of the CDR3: TGTGCCAGCAGCTACGGCAGGGGAATGAACACTGAAGCTTTCTTT.

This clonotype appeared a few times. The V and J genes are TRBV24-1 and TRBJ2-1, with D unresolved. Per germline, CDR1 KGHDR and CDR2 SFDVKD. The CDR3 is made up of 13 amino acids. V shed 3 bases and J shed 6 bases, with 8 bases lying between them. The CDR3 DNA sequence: TGTGCCACCAGTGATCCTCAGGTCAATGAGCAGTTCTTC. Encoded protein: CATSDPQVNEQFF.

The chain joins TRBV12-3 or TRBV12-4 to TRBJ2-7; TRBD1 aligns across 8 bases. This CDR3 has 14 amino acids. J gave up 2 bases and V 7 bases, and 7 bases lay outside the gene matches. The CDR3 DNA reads TGTGCCAGCAACGGACAGGGAGTCCCCTACGAGCAGTACTTC. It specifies CASNGQGVPYEQYF.

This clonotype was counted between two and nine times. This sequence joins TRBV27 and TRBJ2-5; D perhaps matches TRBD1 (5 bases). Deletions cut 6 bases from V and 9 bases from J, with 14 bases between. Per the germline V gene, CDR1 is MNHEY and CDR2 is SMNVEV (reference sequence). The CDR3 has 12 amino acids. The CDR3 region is CASRAQQGAQYF. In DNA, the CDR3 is TGTGCCAGCAGAGCCCAACAAGGGGCCCAGTACTTC.

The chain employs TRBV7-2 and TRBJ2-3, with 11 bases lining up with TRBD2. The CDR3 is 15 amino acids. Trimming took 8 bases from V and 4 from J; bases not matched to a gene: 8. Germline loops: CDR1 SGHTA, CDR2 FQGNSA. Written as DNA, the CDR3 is TGTGCCAGCGCCTTAGCGGGAGGGCCCGCAGATACGCAGTATTTT. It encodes CASALAGGPADTQYF.

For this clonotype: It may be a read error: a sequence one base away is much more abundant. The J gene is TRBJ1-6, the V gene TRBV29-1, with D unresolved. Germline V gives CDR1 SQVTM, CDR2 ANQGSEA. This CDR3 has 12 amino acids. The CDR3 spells CGVGEGNSPLHF. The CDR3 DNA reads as TGCGGCGTTGGGGAAGGGAACTCACCCCTCCACTTT.

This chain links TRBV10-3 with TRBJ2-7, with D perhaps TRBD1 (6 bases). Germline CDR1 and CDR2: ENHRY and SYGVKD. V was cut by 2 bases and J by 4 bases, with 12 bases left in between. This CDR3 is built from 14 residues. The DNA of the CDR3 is TGTGCCATCAGTGAGCGAGAACAGGGTTACGAGCAGTACTTC. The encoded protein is CAISEREQGYEQYF.

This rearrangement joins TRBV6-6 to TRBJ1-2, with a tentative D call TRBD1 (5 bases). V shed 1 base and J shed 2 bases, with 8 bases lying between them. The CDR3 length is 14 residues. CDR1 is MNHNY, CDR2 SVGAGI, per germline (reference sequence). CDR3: CASSYLTVNYGYTF. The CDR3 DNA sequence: TGTGCCAGCAGTTACTTGACAGTAAACTATGGCTACACCTTC.

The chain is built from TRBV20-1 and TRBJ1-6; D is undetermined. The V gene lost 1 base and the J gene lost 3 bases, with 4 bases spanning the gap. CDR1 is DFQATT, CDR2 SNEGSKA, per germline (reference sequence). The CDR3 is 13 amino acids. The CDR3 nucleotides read TGCAGTGCTAGAGCGGACTATAATTCACCCCTCCACTTT. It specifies CSARADYNSPLHF.

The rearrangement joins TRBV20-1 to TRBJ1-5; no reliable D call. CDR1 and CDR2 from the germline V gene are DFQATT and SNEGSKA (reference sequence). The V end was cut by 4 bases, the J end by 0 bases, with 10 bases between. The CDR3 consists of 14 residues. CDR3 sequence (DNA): TGCAGTGCTAATCCCGGGAATAGCAATCAGCCCCAGCATTTT. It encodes CSANPGNSNQPQHF.